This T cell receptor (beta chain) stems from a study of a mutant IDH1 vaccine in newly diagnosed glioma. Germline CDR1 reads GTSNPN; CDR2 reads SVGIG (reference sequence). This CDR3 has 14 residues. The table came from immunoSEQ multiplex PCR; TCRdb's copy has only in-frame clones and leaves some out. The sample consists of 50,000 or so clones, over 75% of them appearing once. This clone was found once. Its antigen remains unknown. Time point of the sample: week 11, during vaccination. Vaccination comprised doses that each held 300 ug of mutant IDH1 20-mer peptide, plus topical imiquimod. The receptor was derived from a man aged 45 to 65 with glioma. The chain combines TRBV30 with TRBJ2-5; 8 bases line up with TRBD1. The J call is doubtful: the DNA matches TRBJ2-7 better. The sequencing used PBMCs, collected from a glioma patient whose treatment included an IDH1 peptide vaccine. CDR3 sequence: CAWSEDRVTYEQYF. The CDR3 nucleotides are TGTGCCTGGAGTGAGGACAGGGTCACCTACGAGCAGTACTTC.